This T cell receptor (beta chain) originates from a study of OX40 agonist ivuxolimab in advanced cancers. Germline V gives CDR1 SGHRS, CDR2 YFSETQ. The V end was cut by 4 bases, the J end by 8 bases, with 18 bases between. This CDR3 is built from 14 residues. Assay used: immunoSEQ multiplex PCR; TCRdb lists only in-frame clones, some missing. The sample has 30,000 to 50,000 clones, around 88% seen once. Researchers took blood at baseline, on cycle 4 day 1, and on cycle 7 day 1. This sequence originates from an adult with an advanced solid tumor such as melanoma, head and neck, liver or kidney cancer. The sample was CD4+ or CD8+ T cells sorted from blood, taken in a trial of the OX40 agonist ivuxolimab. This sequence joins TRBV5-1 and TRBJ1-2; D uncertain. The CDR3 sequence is CASSIGPKSGGYTF. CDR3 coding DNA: TGCGCCAGCAGCATCGGACCCAAGTCGGGGGGCTACACCTTC.